This record looks at one T cell receptor beta chain sequence and its context. The antigen is undetermined. The data were taken from a study of shared clonotypes between healthy human individuals. Regarding the study as a whole: Sorted-subset sequencing, rarefaction showed, was incomplete despite large depth.

The test was conducted at deep level. Measured with immunoSEQ multiplex PCR; TCRdb has only the in-frame clones, and not every one. The sample shows a few hundred thousand clones, more than 95% of them seen only once. The sequence was obtained from a woman aged 25 to 39 in good health. The sample taken for sequencing was naive CD4+ T cells sorted from blood. Documented subset: CD45RA+ positively selected.

This CDR3 is CASSPSLTSGKLNEQFF. The CDR3 nucleotides read TGCGCCAGCAGCCCTAGCCTAACTAGCGGGAAGTTAAATGAGCAGTTCTTC. The chain employs TRBV4-1 and TRBJ2-1, with 10 bases lining up with TRBD2. The CDR3 covers 17 residues. CDR1 MGHRA and CDR2 YSYEKL come from the germline V gene. The J segment lost 7 bases and the V segment lost 4 bases, leaving 13 bases of the junction unmatched.